The entry below gives a single TCR beta chain sequence along with its context. Its specificity is unknown. This sample is drawn from a study of CD8+ T cells in alopecia areata. As for the study in general: In an open-label trial, patients got 5 to 10 mg tofacitinib twice daily.

The CDR3 has 15 amino acids. The V segment lost 1 base and the J segment 1 base; nucleotides outside the gene matches: 2. Germline-derived CDR1 and CDR2 are SGHDT and YYEEEE. Study-level findings and limits: Clonality in lesional scalp, especially alopecia totalis/universalis, exceeded that of normal scalp.

RNA was extracted and reverse transcribed into cDNA as the sequencing template. The method was immunoSEQ multiplex PCR; TCRdb's version includes in-frame clones alone and lacks a portion of them. The table includes some 150,000 clones, 65% to 90% detected once. Sample treatment: oral pan-JAK inhibitor, 5-10 mg twice daily. Individuals with alopecia areata gave both lesional scalp punch biopsies and peripheral blood for collection. The TCR originated in a human donor with alopecia areata. The sequencing used CD8+ T cells sorted from blood, collected at week 4, from a patient treated with tofacitinib. The chain links TRBV5-6 to TRBJ1-3, with TRBD1 matching 7 bases. This CDR3 is CASSLPGQSGNTIYF. CDR3 DNA sequence: TGTGCCAGCAGCTTGCCGGGACAGTCTGGAAACACCATATATTTT.